The clone carrying this T cell receptor (beta chain) showed up just a few times. What it recognizes is unknown. The table came from immunoSEQ multiplex PCR; TCRdb's copy has only in-frame clones and leaves some out. Of about 130,000 clones listed, approximately 84% are singletons. These data come from a study of cytomegalovirus exposure and HLA in healthy donors. Study summary: The 90 to 150 validation repertoires and the roughly 680 first-cohort repertoires shared a platform, a later analysis reported.

Overall study results and limits: In vitro data verified three CMV-associated chains as specific for CMV antigens.

Germline CDR1 SGDLS, CDR2 YYNGEE. J gave up 1 base and V 0 bases, and 4 bases lay outside the gene matches. This CDR3 contains 16 residues. Sequencing was done on a sample of PBMCs. The sequence was obtained from a man between 25 and 39 years old in good health and CMV-seropositive. J is TRBJ1-3 and V is TRBV9; TRBD1 matches 7 bases. The CDR3 bases are TGTGCCAGCAGCGTAGTCGCACAGGGGTCTGGAAACACCATATATTTT. The encoded protein is CASSVVAQGSGNTIYF.